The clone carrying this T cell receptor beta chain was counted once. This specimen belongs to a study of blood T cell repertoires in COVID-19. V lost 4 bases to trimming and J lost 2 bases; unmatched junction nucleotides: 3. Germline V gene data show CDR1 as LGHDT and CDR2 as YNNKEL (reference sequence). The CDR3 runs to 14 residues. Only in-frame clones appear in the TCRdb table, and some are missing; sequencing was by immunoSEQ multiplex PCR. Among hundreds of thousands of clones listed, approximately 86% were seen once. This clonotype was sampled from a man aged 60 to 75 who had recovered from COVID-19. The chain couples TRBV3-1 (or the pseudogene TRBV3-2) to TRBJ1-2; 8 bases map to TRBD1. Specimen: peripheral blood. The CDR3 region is CASSPDRENYGYTF. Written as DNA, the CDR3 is TGTGCCAGCAGCCCGGACAGGGAAAACTATGGCTACACCTTC.